Listed below are T cell receptor beta chains from one sample, sequenced in a study of blood T cell repertoires in COVID-19. Sequencing was performed with immunoSEQ multiplex PCR; in TCRdb, only in-frame clones are kept and a portion is missing. The sample contains hundreds of thousands of clones, around 88% of which appear only once. Material: peripheral blood. These receptors all stem from a woman aged 25 to 39 who had recovered from COVID-19. Both conserved end residues are part of each CDR3. A D gene is named only where the DNA matches it firmly. Expanded clones get a size class; other rows say once, few or many, or leave the size out.

J | V | size | D | DNA | CDR3
TRBJ2-7 | TRBV23-1 | once | NA | TGCGCCAGCAGTCAATCGGAGGGTGACTACGAGCAGTACTTC | CASSQSEGDYEQYF
TRBJ2-1 | TRBV5-1 | NA | TRBD1 | TGCGCCAGCAGCTTGGAGGGACAGGGCTACAATGAGCAGTTCTTC | CASSLEGQGYNEQFF
TRBJ2-3 | TRBV7-2 | NA | TRBD2 | TGTGCCAGCAGCAGGAGGACTAGCGGGCCCAGCGATACGCAGTATTTT | CASSRRTSGPSDTQYF
TRBJ1-5 | TRBV30 | few | TRBD1 | TGTGCCTGGAGTGTACCGGGACAGGGCCATCAGCCCCAGCATTTT | CAWSVPGQGHQPQHF
TRBJ1-1 | TRBV5-4 | many | TRBD1 | TGTGCCAGCAGCTTGGGACAGGGGGGCACTGAAGCTTTCTTT | CASSLGQGGTEAFF
TRBJ2-7 | TRBV5-6 | few | TRBD1 | TGTGCCAGCAGACCCCTGGGACAGGGACACGACGAGCAGTACTTC | CASRPLGQGHDEQYF
TRBJ2-1 | TRBV7-2 | NA | NA | TGTGCCAGCAGCTTAGCGGTACTAAATGAGCAGTTCTTC | CASSLAVLNEQFF
TRBJ2-2 | TRBV3-1/TRBV3-2 | few | TRBD2 | TGTGCCAGCAGCCAAGACCTAGCGGGGGGGGACGGGGAGCTGTTTTTT | CASSQDLAGGDGELFF
TRBJ2-1 | TRBV6-5 | NA | TRBD1 | TGTGCCAGCAGACCCACAGGGGGGCGCGAGCAGTTCTTC | CASRPTGGREQFF
TRBJ2-7 | TRBV28 | NA | NA | TGTGCCAGCAGTTTCTGGCAGGGCGAGCAGTACTTC | CASSFWQGEQYF
TRBJ2-5 | TRBV19 | NA | NA | TGTGCCAGTAGTAGCAGGGGAAGGGTAGAGACCCAGTACTTC | CASSSRGRVETQYF
TRBJ1-5 | TRBV2 | few | TRBD1 | TGTGCCAGCATGACAGGGTCCAGCAATCAGCCCCAGCATTTT | CASMTGSSNQPQHF
TRBJ1-1 | TRBV7-3 | once | NA | TGTGCCAGCAGCTTAAACACGAACACTGAAGCTTTCTTT | CASSLNTNTEAFF
TRBJ2-1 | TRBV15 | few | TRBD2 | TGTGCCACCAGCAGAACCGGGACTAGCGATCCCAGGGAGCAGTTCTTC | CATSRTGTSDPREQFF
TRBJ1-4 | TRBV15 | NA | NA | TGTGCCACCAGCAGGGGGGCTTCGGGTAATGAAAAACTGTTTTTT | CATSRGASGNEKLFF
TRBJ1-2 | TRBV6-2/TRBV6-3 | NA | TRBD1 | TGTGCCAGCAGTCCGGACAGGGGGCGCGTGAACTATGGCTACACCTTC | CASSPDRGRVNYGYTF
TRBJ2-3 | TRBV28 | NA | TRBD1 | TGTGCCAGCAGTTCCCACAGGGGATTTGGCACAGATACGCAGTATTTT | CASSSHRGFGTDTQYF
TRBJ2-3 | TRBV3-1/TRBV3-2 | once | NA | TGTGCCAGCAGCCAAGAACGCTCGTCCAGGGGTCTAGATACGCAGTATTTT | CASSQERSSRGLDTQYF
TRBJ2-7 | TRBV4-2 | NA | TRBD2 | TGTGCCAGCAGCCATCGTAGCGGGGGATACGAGCAGTACTTC | CASSHRSGGYEQYF
TRBJ2-1 | TRBV19 | NA | NA | TGTGCCAGTAGTAACCTACAGAGCTCCTACAATGAGCAGTTCTTC | CASSNLQSSYNEQFF
TRBJ2-3 | TRBV5-1 | NA | NA | TGCGCCAGCAGCTTGCGGGGGAGCACAGATACGCAGTATTTT | CASSLRGSTDTQYF
TRBJ2-5 | TRBV6-5 | NA | NA | TGTGCCAGCAGTTACCAAACGCCCACAAACCAAGAGACCCAGTACTTC | CASSYQTPTNQETQYF
TRBJ1-1 | TRBV7-2 | NA | TRBD1 | TGTGCCAGCGGGACAGGGGGGGCCACTGAAGCTTTCTTT | CASGTGGATEAFF
TRBJ2-7 | TRBV4-1 | NA | TRBD1 | TGCGCCAGCAGCCAGTTCATTGTGCCGGGACAGCCAAGACCCTACGAGCAGTACTTC | CASSQFIVPGQPRPYEQYF
TRBJ2-7 | TRBV9 | NA | TRBD1 | TGTGCCAGCAGCGGGGGGACAGGTCCCTACGAGCAGTACTTC | CASSGGTGPYEQYF
TRBJ1-3 | TRBV5-6 | NA | NA | TGTGCCAGCAGCTTGCCAGGGCTGTCCGGAAACACCATATATTTT | CASSLPGLSGNTIYF
TRBJ1-4 | TRBV4-2 | NA | NA | TGTGCCAGCAGCCGCCCGACCGGAGAGGAAAAACTGTTTTTT | CASSRPTGEEKLFF
TRBJ1-2 | TRBV5-6 | few | NA | TGTGCCAGCAGCCCAACCTTAGATGGGGGGTCGGGTGGCTACACCTTC | CASSPTLDGGSGGYTF
TRBJ2-3 | TRBV5-6 | NA | NA | TGTGCCAGCAGCATTATTGATCCCGGAGATACGCAGTATTTT | CASSIIDPGDTQYF
TRBJ1-1 | TRBV5-8 | once | NA | TGTGCCAGCAGCTTGGTTTGGGACAAGTACACTGAAGCTTTCTTT | CASSLVWDKYTEAFF
TRBJ2-2 | TRBV29-1 | NA | TRBD1 | TGCAGCGTTCCTAAGGGGGCCGACACCGGGGAGCTGTTTTTT | CSVPKGADTGELFF
TRBJ1-2 | TRBV10-3 | NA | NA | TGTGCCATCAGTGAGTCGGAGGGCCTCTATGGCTACACCTTC | CAISESEGLYGYTF
TRBJ2-3 | TRBV6-2/TRBV6-3 | NA | NA | TGTGCCAGCAGTCCCCCCTTCCGGGGTCTTATAAATACGCAGTATTTT | CASSPPFRGLINTQYF
TRBJ2-7 | TRBV28 | NA | NA | TGTGCCAGCAGTTCCGGAGGGTGGGTCGAGCAGTACTTC | CASSSGGWVEQYF
TRBJ1-2 | TRBV25-1 | once | TRBD1 | TGTGCCAGCCAGGACAGGTTTAACTATGGCTACACCTTC | CASQDRFNYGYTF
TRBJ1-1 | TRBV29-1 | NA | NA | TGCAGCTCCCTCCTGGCCATGAACACTGAAGCTTTCTTT | CSSLLAMNTEAFF
TRBJ2-1 | TRBV24-1 | NA | TRBD1 | TGTGCCACTTCACCGGGACAGGGGAGTAATGAGCAGTTCTTC | CATSPGQGSNEQFF
TRBJ2-3 | TRBV14 | NA | NA | TGTGCCAGCAGCCAAGACTCTACTACAGATACGCAGTATTTT | CASSQDSTTDTQYF
TRBJ2-1 | TRBV19 | NA | TRBD2 | TGTGCCAGTAACGGGGGGTGGTCCTACAATGAGCAGTTCTTC | CASNGGWSYNEQFF
TRBJ2-7 | TRBV9 | NA | NA | TGTGCCAGCAGCGTAGGGACAGATTCTTACGAGCAGTACTTC | CASSVGTDSYEQYF
TRBJ2-7 | TRBV3-1/TRBV3-2 | once | NA | TGTGCCACCAGCGGGACAGCCTCCTACGAGCAGTACTTC | CATSGTASYEQYF
TRBJ1-5 | TRBV30 | NA | NA | TGTGCCTGGAGCCGAGGGAGGCAGCCCCAGCATTTT | CAWSRGRQPQHF
TRBJ2-1 | TRBV3-1/TRBV3-2 | NA | TRBD1 | TGTGCCAGCAGCCAAGCGACATCCGGGACAGGGGTCAATGAGCAGTTCTTC | CASSQATSGTGVNEQFF
TRBJ1-5 | TRBV7-9 | NA | TRBD1 | TGTGCCAGCAGCGCATCCGGGACAGTCAATCAGCCCCAGCATTTT | CASSASGTVNQPQHF
TRBJ2-7 | TRBV4-2 | NA | TRBD2 | TGTGCCAGCAGCCAAACGGGGGGGATATCCTACGAGCAGTACTTC | CASSQTGGISYEQYF
TRBJ1-4 | TRBV5-8 | once | NA | TGTGCCAGCAGCTTGGAAGGCGGGGCGGGGAGCTATGAAAAACTGTTTTTT | CASSLEGGAGSYEKLFF
TRBJ2-5 | TRBV5-1 | NA | TRBD1 | TGCGCCAGCAGCTTAACGGGACAGGGGGGAGAGACCCAGTACTTC | CASSLTGQGGETQYF
TRBJ1-1 | TRBV7-3 | few | NA | TGTGCCAGCAGCCCTGGAGGGGAGGGCACTGAAGCTTTCTTT | CASSPGGEGTEAFF
TRBJ1-4 | TRBV9 | NA | NA | TGTGCCAGCAGCGTACATAGTGGAGGGGATGAAAAACTGTTTTTT | CASSVHSGGDEKLFF
TRBJ1-4 | TRBV7-3 | NA | NA | TGTGCCAGCAGCCCGAGGACAGAAGCAACTAATGAAAAACTGTTTTTT | CASSPRTEATNEKLFF